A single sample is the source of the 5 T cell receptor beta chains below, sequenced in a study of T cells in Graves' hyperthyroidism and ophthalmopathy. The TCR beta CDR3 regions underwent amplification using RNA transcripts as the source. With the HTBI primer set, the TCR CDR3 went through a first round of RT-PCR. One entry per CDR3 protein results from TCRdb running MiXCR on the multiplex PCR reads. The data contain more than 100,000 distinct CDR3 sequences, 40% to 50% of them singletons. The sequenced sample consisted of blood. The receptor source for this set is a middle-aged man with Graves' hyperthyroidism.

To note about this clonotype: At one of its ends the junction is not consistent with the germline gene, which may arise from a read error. CDR3 sequence: CASSLGTDSYERYF. The CDR3 DNA sequence: TGCGCCAGCAGCTTGGGGACGGATTCCTACGAGCGGTACTTC. The J gene is TRBJ2-7, the V gene TRBV5-1; no reliable D call. Per germline, CDR1 SGHRS and CDR2 YFSETQ. The CDR3 loop spans 14 amino acids.

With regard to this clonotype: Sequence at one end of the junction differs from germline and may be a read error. The CDR3 DNA is TGCAGTGCTAGGGGCGGGGTGAACACTGAGGCTTTCTTT. Its protein is CSARGGVNTEAFF. V and J are TRBV20-1 and TRBJ1-1, with D uncertain. Germline values: CDR1 DFQATT, CDR2 SNEGSKA (reference sequence). The CDR3 spans 13 residues.

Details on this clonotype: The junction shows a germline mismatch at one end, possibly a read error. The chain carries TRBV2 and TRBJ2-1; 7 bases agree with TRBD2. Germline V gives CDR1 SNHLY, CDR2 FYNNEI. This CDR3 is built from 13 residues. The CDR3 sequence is CASSPLADNGQFF. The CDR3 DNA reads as TGTGCCAGTAGCCCTCTAGCGGACAATGGGCAGTTCTTC.

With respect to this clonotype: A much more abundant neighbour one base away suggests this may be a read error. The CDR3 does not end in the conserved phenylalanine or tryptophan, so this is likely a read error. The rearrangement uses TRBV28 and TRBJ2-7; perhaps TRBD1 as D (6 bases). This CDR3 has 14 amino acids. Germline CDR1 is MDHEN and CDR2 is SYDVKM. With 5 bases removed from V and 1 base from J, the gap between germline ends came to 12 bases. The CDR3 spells CASSETGWSYEQYL. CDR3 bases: TGTGCCAGCAGTGAGACAGGATGGTCCTACGAGCAGTACCTC.

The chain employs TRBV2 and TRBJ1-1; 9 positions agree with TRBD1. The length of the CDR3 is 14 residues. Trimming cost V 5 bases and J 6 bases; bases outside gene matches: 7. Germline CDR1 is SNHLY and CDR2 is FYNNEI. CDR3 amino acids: CASSPTGGGSEAFF. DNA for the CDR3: TGTGCCAGCAGTCCTACAGGGGGCGGCTCTGAAGCTTTCTTT.